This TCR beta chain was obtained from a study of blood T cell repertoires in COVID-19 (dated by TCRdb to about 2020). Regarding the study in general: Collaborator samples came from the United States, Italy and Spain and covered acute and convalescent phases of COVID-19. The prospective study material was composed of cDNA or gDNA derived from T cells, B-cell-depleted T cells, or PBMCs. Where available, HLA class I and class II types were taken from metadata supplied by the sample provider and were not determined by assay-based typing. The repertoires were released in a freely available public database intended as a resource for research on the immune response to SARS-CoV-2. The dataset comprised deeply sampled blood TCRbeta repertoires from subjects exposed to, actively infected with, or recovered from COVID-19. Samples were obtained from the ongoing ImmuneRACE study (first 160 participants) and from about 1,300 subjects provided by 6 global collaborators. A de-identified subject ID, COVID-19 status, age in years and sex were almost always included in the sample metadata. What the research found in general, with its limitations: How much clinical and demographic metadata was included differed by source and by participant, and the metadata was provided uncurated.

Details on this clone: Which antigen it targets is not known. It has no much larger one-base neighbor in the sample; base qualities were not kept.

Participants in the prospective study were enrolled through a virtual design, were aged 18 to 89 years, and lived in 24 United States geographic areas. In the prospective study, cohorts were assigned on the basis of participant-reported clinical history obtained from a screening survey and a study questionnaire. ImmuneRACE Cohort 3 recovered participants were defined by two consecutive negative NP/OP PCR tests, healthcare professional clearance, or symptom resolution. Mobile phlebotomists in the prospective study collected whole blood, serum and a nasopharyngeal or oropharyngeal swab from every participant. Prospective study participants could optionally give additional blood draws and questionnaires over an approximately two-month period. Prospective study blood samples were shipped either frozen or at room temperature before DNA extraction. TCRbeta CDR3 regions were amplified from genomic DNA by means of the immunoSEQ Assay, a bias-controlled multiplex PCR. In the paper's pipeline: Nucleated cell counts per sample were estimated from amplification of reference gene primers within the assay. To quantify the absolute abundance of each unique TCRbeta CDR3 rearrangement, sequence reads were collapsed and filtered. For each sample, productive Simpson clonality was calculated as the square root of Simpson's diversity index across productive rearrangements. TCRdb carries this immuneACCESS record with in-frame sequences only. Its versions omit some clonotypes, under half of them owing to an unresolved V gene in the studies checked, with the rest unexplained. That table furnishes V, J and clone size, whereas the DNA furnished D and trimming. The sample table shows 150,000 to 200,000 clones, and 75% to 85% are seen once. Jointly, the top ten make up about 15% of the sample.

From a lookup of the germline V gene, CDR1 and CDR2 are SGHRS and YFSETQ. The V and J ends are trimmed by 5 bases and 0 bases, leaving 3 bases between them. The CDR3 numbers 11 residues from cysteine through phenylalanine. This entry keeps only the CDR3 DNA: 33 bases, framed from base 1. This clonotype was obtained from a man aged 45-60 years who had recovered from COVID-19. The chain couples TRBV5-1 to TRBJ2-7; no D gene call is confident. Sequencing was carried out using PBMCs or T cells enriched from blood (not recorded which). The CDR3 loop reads CASRSSYEQYF. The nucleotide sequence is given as TGCGCCAGCAGGAGCTCCTACGAGCAGTACTTC.